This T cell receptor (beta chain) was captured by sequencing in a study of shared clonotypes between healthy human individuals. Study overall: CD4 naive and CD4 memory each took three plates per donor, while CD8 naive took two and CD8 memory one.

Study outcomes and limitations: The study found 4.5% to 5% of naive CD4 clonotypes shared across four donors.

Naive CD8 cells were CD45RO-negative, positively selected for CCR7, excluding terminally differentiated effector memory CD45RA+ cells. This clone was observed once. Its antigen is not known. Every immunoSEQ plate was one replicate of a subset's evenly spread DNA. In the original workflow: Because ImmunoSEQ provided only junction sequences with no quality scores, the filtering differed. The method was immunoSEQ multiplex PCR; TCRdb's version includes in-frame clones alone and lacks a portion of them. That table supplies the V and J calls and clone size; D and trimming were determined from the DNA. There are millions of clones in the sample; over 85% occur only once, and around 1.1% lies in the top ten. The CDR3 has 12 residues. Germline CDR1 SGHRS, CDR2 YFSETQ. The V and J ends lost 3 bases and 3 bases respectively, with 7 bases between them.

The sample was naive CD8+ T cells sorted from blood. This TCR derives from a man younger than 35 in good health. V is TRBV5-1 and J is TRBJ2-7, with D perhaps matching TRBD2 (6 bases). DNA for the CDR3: TGCGCCAGCAGCTCGGACTACTACGAGCAGTACTTC. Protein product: CASSSDYYEQYF. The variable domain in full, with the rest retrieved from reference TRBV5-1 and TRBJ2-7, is KAGVTQTPRYLIKTRGQQVTLSCSPISGHRSVSWYQQTPGQGLQFLFEYFSETQRNKGNFPGRFSGRQFSNSRSEMNVSTLELGDSALYLCASSSDYYEQYFGPGTRLTVT.